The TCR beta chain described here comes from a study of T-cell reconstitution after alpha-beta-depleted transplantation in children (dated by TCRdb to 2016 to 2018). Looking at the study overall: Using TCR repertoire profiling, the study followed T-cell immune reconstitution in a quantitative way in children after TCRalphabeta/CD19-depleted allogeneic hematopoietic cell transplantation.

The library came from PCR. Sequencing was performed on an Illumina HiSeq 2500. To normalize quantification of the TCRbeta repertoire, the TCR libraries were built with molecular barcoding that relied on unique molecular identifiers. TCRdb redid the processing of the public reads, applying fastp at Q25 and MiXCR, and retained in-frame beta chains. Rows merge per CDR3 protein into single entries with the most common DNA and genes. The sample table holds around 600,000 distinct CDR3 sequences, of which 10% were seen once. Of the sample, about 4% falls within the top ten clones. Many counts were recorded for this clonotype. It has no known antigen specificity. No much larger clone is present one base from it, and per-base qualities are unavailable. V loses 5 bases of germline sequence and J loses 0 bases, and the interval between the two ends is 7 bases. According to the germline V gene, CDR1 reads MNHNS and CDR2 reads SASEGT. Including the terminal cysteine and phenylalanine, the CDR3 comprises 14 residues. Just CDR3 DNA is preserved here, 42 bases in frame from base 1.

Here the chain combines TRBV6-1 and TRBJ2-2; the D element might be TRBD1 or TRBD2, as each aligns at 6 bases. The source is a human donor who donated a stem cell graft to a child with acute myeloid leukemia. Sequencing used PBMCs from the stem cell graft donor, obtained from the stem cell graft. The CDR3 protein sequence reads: CASSRGANTGELFF. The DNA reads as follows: TGTGCCAGCAGTAGGGGGGCGAACACCGGGGAGCTGTTTTTT.